This section outlines one T cell receptor (beta chain) sequence together with its context. Its specificity is not known. Subsets obtained from CD4+ cells comprised CD45RA+ naive and CD45RA-negative memory cells. Deep-level running was used for the assay. Assay used: immunoSEQ multiplex PCR; TCRdb lists only in-frame clones, some missing. The table includes about 770,000 clones, around 77% detected once. This entry comes from a study of shared clonotypes between healthy human individuals. The CDR3 covers 15 residues. Trimming pared 4 bases from V and 2 bases from J, leaving 13 bases between. Germline V lookup: CDR1 ENHRY, CDR2 SYGVKD. The study's findings and limits: Genetic and exposure-history diversity was limited by the small donor number.

This sequence joins TRBV10-3 and TRBJ2-3; D remains unclear. What was sequenced was memory CD4+ T cells sorted from blood. The subset is: CD45RA-negative fraction. This TCR was recovered from a woman aged 25 to 39 in good health. CDR3 bases: TGTGCCATCAGTGGCGGCCTTGAGGACACAGATACGCAGTATTTT. Protein: CAISGGLEDTDTQYF.